What follows describes a single TCR beta chain. What it binds is unknown. The data are from a study of shared clonotypes between healthy human individuals. Across several immunoSEQ plates, the genomic DNA of each subset was split evenly. TCRdb's copy holds only in-frame clones and misses some; the assay was immunoSEQ multiplex PCR. This sample yields nearly 2 million clones, of which about 95% are seen a single time; around 1% belongs to the top ten. With V trimmed by 5 bases and J by 0 bases, 9 bases remained unmatched. Germline V gene data show CDR1 as SEHNR and CDR2 as FQNEAQ (reference sequence). This CDR3 is 18 amino acids long. Findings and limits, study-wide: The study drew on few donors, limiting represented genetic and exposure-history diversity.

CD8 cells regarded as naive lacked CD45RO, were positively chosen for CCR7, and omitted terminally differentiated effector memory CD45RA+ cells. Nashville, Tennessee was home to all donors, who were Caucasian adults. The chain couples TRBV7-9 to TRBJ2-1; 11 positions match TRBD2. Input material: naive CD8+ T cells sorted from blood. The source of this sequence is a man in his late teens or twenties in good health. The CDR3 loop is CASSNGTSGLSSYNEQFF. Here the CDR3 DNA reads TGTGCCAGCAGCAACGGGACTAGCGGCCTGAGCTCCTACAATGAGCAGTTCTTC.